This TCR beta chain derives from a study of blood T cell repertoires in COVID-19. Across the study: The study drew acute and convalescent COVID-19 samples from the United States, Italy and Spain. Sources were T cells, B-cell-depleted T cells, or PBMCs; the material itself was cDNA or gDNA.

The CDR3 extends over 15 amino acids. The V segment lost 4 bases and the J segment 2 bases; nucleotides outside the gene matches: 5. Germline assignment: CDR1 SGHDN and CDR2 FVKESK. Seattle-derived patients entered the study during active infection and were followed longitudinally. Original analysis: Nucleated cell counts were estimated from reference gene primer amplification. Measured with immunoSEQ multiplex PCR; TCRdb has only the in-frame clones, and not every one. D and trimming were read from the DNA, whereas the V and J calls and clone size are those reported in that table. Seen here are some 150,000 clones, roughly 77% observed once, and the top ten hold around 5%.

The chain links TRBV14 to TRBJ1-1; 9 nucleotides agree with TRBD1. Sequencing was performed on peripheral blood. The receptor was isolated from a woman aged 65 to 85 with COVID-19, enrolled during active disease. CDR3 protein: CASSRRTGANTEAFF. In DNA form, the CDR3 reads TGTGCCAGCAGCCGACGGACAGGGGCAAACACTGAAGCTTTCTTT.